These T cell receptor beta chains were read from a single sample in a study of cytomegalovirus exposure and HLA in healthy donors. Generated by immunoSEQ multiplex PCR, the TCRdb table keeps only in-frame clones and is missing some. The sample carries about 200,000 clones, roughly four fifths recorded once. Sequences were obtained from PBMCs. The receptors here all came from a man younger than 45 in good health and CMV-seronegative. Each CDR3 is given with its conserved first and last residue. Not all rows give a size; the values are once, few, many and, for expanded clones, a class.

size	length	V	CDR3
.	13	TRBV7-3	CASSSSAYNEQFF
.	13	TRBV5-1	CASSGDRAYEQYF
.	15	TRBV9	CASSVGQGGNSPLHF
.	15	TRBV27	CASSRGGLGNYGYTF
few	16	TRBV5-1	CASSEGSGRYGETQYF
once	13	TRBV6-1	CASSVRGVYEQYF
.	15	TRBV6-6	CASRPGSGSNYGYTF
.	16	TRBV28	CASSSGEGTGANVLTF
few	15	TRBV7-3	CASSLDPSRADTQYF
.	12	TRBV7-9	CASGPSNQPQHF
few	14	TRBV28	CASTPGQGFDEQYF
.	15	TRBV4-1	CASSQDGWGLETQYF
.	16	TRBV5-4	CASSGRNPGTPDIQYF
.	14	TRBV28	CASARLESYNEQFF
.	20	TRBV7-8	CASSLAKGLAGGRDYNEQFF
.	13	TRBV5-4	CASSLGQIYEQYF
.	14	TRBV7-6	CASSSNNLEREQFF
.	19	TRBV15	CATSRPPGLANFRPYEQYF
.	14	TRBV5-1	CASSLWTGQETQYF
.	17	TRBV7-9	CASSSDRGLAVTDTQYF
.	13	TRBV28	CASTASGTYEQYF
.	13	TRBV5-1	CASTRQGNTEAFF
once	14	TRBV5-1	CASSLEGAGGGYTF
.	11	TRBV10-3	CAIGNGNTIYF
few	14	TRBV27	CASSWGGEADTQYF
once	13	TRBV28	CAWGLAGSNEQYF
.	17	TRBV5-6	CASSPSPGTSGTYEQYF
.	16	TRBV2	CASTIPGLAGYNEQLF
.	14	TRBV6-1	CASNSQGTNEKLFF
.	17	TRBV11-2	CASSLGWQGALNTEAFF
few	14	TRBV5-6	CASTVTRGLVEQYF
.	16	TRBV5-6	CASSSTGKGSYNEQFF
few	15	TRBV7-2	CASSDGGQGSYEQYF
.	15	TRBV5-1	CASSLAGGGGYEQYF
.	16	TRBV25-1	CASSPLSGSSVNEQFF
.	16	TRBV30	CAWSVVGGLAKNIQYF
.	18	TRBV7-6	CASSLYLAGTLPPGELFF
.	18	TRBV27	CASSSQPPWGGGHQPQHF
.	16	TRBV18	CASSPTTGGSTGELFF
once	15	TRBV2	CASRDRGPKQETQYF
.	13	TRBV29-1	CSVESTSTDTQYF
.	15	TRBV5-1	CASSIPDRFYNEQFF
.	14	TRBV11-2	CASSSGMKPGELFF
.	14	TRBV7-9	CASSGQGAFSGYTF
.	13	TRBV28	CASSTQGTRGYTF
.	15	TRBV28	CASTRTLSSYNEQFF
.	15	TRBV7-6	CASSLVQGISYEQYF
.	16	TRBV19	CASRSAPSGRAGTQYF
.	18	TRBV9	CASSLNPGQGALRSPLHF
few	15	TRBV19	CASSPVEVPYNEQFF
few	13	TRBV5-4	CASSSSGSYEQYF
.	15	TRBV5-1	CASSLGGGDTGELFF